Below, 26 T cell receptor beta chains from the same sample are listed, as sequenced in a study of blood T cells in healthy people across ages. Sample-barcoded 5' priming and a J-beta primer mix drove a second PCR of about 6 to 12 cycles. In TCRdb, the 5' RACE reads were re-called with MiXCR into one record per CDR3 protein. The table has 660,000 or so distinct CDR3 sequences, 58% seen once. Sample: blood. The receptors derive from a man aged 55-75 years in good health.

The rearrangement joins TRBV9 to TRBJ2-1; D may be TRBD2 (6 bases). The CDR3 totals 16 residues. Germline V gene data show CDR1 as SGDLS and CDR2 as YYNGEE. V was shortened by 4 bases and J by 2 bases, with 16 bases between the two germline ends. The CDR3 loop reads CASSPRGTEAYNEQFF. The DNA of the CDR3 is TGTGCCAGCAGCCCCCGGGGGACGGAAGCCTACAATGAGCAGTTCTTC.

This clonotype was found a few times. The rearrangement joins TRBV25-1 to TRBJ2-1; no definite D call. The CDR3 covers 14 residues. Germline-derived CDR1 and CDR2 are MGHDK and SYGVNS. With 0 bases removed from V and 6 bases from J, the gap between germline ends came to 9 bases. DNA of the CDR3: TGTGCCAGCAGTGAATACGGGCCAGGCAATGAGCAGTTCTTC. It is translated as CASSEYGPGNEQFF.

The chain employs TRBV29-1 and TRBJ2-1; D gene unclear. In germline, CDR1 is SQVTM, CDR2 ANQGSEA. This CDR3 has 11 amino acids. The V end lost 7 bases, the J end lost 8 bases, and 12 bases lay between the germline ends. For the CDR3, the DNA is TGCAGCGGCCTGAATAGGGATGAGCAGTTCTTC. The encoded protein is CSGLNRDEQFF.

This rearrangement joins TRBV12-3 or TRBV12-4 to TRBJ2-1, with TRBD1 matching 11 bases. CDR3 length: 18 amino acids. The V gene end was trimmed by 1 base and the J gene end by 8 bases; junction bases not matched to a gene: 13. In DNA form, the CDR3 reads TGTGCCAGCAGTTTAGGCCCCTTTGGACAGGGGGCTTGGCATGAGCAGTTCTTC. This codes for CASSLGPFGQGAWHEQFF.

The CDR3 DNA reads TGTGCCAGCTCAGCAAGAGAGGGGATTAGGGAGCCCCAGCATTTT. It encodes CASSAREGIREPQHF. The V and J genes are TRBV18 and TRBJ1-5; D is possibly TRBD1 (5 bases). Trimming pared 5 bases from V and 8 bases from J, leaving 19 bases between. Germline assignment: CDR1 KGHSH and CDR2 LQKENI. The CDR3 sequence is 15 residues long.

The gene calls are TRBV18 and TRBJ1-1; TRBD1 is a possible D gene (6 bases). Germline V gene data show CDR1 as KGHSH and CDR2 as LQKENI. Trimming pared 4 bases from V and 5 bases from J, leaving 11 bases between. This CDR3 comprises 13 residues. Written as DNA, the CDR3 is TGTGCCAGCTCACAGATAGGGGGGACTGAAGCTTTCTTT. Its translation is CASSQIGGTEAFF. Full variable domain (rest looked up from reference TRBV18 and TRBJ1-1): NAGVMQNPRHLVRRRGQEARLRCSPMKGHSHVYWYRQLPEEGLKFMVYLQKENIIDESGMPKERFSAEFPKEGPSILRIQQVVRGDSAAYFCASSQIGGTEAFFGQGTRLTVV.

In DNA, the CDR3 is TGTGCCAGCAGCAATAGCGGGGACACGAGATCGGTGTACTTC. Translation: CASSNSGDTRSVYF. The chain is built from TRBV7-2 and TRBJ2-4; 8 bases fit TRBD2. The CDR3 covers 14 residues. Germline trimming cut 5 bases from V and 15 bases from J; bases unmatched to any gene: 15. Germline V CDR1 and CDR2: SGHTA, FQGNSA.

This rearrangement joins TRBV4-2 to TRBJ1-1, with D possibly TRBD1 on 5 matching bases. Germline CDR1 is LGHNA and CDR2 is YNFKEQ. Deletions cut 4 bases from V and 0 bases from J, with 9 bases between. The CDR3 runs to 14 residues. The CDR3 bases are TGTGCCAGCAGCCTTGACAGCGTGAACACTGAAGCTTTCTTT. This sequence encodes CASSLDSVNTEAFF.

V is TRBV7-9 and J is TRBJ2-7; unclear D gene. V dropped 5 bases and J dropped 4 bases, with 9 bases sitting between them. The CDR3 has 12 residues. CDR1 is SEHNR and CDR2 is FQNEAQ in the germline V gene (reference sequence). DNA of the CDR3: TGTGCCAGCAGCCTATGGAATTACGAGCAGTACTTC. Encoded protein: CASSLWNYEQYF.

The rearrangement joins TRBV6-4 to TRBJ1-4; the D gene is possibly TRBD1 (5 bases). The CDR3 has 17 amino acids. Trimming removed 4 bases at V and 5 bases at J, with 20 bases between. Germline CDR1 is MRHNA and CDR2 is SNTAGT. The CDR3 loop reads CASSVVSAGTENEKLFF. CDR3 DNA: TGTGCCAGCAGTGTAGTATCGGCCGGGACGGAGAATGAAAAACTGTTTTTT.

The chain has TRBV21-1 and TRBJ2-7; the DNA was not used to check the table's D call, TRBD2. TRBV21-1 is a listed pseudogene. The CDR3 is 14 amino acids. The CDR3: CASSKEKRGYEQYF. The CDR3 DNA reads as TGTGCCAGCAGCAAAGAAAAGCGGGGCTACGAGCAGTACTTC.

The chain links TRBV7-2 to TRBJ1-1; 9 positions agree with TRBD1. The V and J ends lost 5 bases and 4 bases, in that order; junction bases with no gene match: 5. Germline V gene data show CDR1 as SGHTA and CDR2 as FQGNSA. The CDR3 covers 14 residues. DNA for the CDR3: TGTGCCAGCAGCCCCCGGGACAGGGTCACTGAAGCTTTCTTT. Its translation is CASSPRDRVTEAFF.

In its sample, this clonotype was seen a few times. The gene calls are TRBV6-5 and TRBJ1-2, with TRBD1 matching 8 bases. Germline CDR1 is MNHEY and CDR2 is SVGAGI. The ends lost 8 bases at V and 2 bases at J; junction bases unmatched: 7. The CDR3 consists of 14 residues. The CDR3, as DNA: TGTGCCAGCTCCCAGGGGGCGGGAAACTATGGCTACACCTTC. The encoded protein is CASSQGAGNYGYTF.

This chain links TRBV11-2 with TRBJ2-1; no reliable D call. CDR3 length: 13 residues. With 0 bases removed from V and 6 bases from J, the gap between germline ends came to 6 bases. Germline CDR1 SGHAT, CDR2 FQNNGV. CDR3 residues: CASSLDPANEQFF. Here the CDR3 DNA reads TGTGCCAGCAGCTTAGATCCGGCCAATGAGCAGTTCTTC.

The J gene is TRBJ2-1, the V gene TRBV6-6, with 9 bases lining up with TRBD1. The CDR3 is 14 residues long. Germline V gene data show CDR1 as MNHNY and CDR2 as SVGAGI (reference sequence). After removal of 4 bases from V and 10 bases from J, the junction contained 8 bases not matched to a gene. This CDR3 reads CASSSRTGESEQFF. The CDR3 bases are TGTGCCAGCAGTTCTCGGACAGGGGAATCAGAGCAGTTCTTC.

There are a few counts of this clonotype. The chain has TRBV4-1 and TRBJ1-4; D unresolved. Deletions cut 0 bases from V and 5 bases from J, with 10 bases between. Germline V gives CDR1 MGHRA, CDR2 YSYEKL. The length of the CDR3 is 15 residues. The CDR3 spells CASSQENRINEKLFF. In DNA form, the CDR3 reads TGCGCCAGCAGCCAAGAAAATAGAATCAATGAAAAACTGTTTTTT.

There are a few counts of this clonotype. The chain has TRBV20-1 and TRBJ2-1, with TRBD2 as a possible D gene (7 bases). The CDR3 spans 15 residues. V was pared by 1 base and J by 9 bases, with 19 bases between. CDR1 and CDR2 from the germline V gene are DFQATT and SNEGSKA (reference sequence). Written as DNA, the CDR3 is TGCAGTGCTAGAGGTGGGGGGGGGGCTACGGGTGAGCAGTTCTTC. Residues: CSARGGGGATGEQFF.

The chain carries TRBV18 and TRBJ1-4; tentative D call: TRBD1 (6 bases). Germline assignment: CDR1 KGHSH and CDR2 LQKENI. Deletions cut 6 bases from V and 7 bases from J, with 15 bases between. The CDR3 sequence is 14 residues long. As DNA, the CDR3 is TGTGCCAGCTCGTCAGGGGACCGCCGTGAAAAACTGTTTTTT. Amino acids: CASSSGDRREKLFF.

This clonotype appeared a single time. V and J are TRBV25-1 and TRBJ2-5; no clear D gene. The V gene lost 4 bases and the J gene lost 11 bases, with 14 bases spanning the gap. The CDR3 spans 12 residues. CDR1 and CDR2 from the germline V gene are MGHDK and SYGVNS. CDR3 sequence (DNA): TGTGCCAGCAGTGGGTCGGTTGGGCGGCAGTACTTC. Protein product: CASSGSVGRQYF. The full variable domain, its missing parts supplied by reference TRBV25-1 and TRBJ2-5, is EADIYQTPRYLVIGTGKKITLECSQTMGHDKMYWYQQDPGMELHLIHYSYGVNSTEKGDLSSESTVSRIRTEHFPLTLESARPSHTSQYLCASSGSVGRQYFGPGTRLLVL.

The chain has TRBV20-1 and TRBJ2-1; 10 bases align to TRBD2. Germline values: CDR1 DFQATT, CDR2 SNEGSKA (reference sequence). The CDR3 covers 14 residues. The ends lost 2 bases at V and 8 bases at J; junction bases unmatched: 6. In DNA form, the CDR3 reads TGCAGTGCTAGAAGCGGGGGGGCCTTGTATGAGCAGTTCTTC. Amino acid sequence: CSARSGGALYEQFF.

The J gene is TRBJ1-4, the V gene TRBV5-1; D is unclear. Trimming stripped 4 bases from V and 0 bases from J, with 7 bases between. The V gene's germline CDR1 is SGHRS and CDR2 YFSETQ. The CDR3 spans 14 residues. The CDR3 here is CASSIAPTNEKLFF. The CDR3 DNA is TGCGCCAGCAGCATTGCCCCAACTAATGAAAAACTGTTTTTT.

The V call is TRBV11-2, the J call TRBJ2-7; tentatively, D is TRBD1 or TRBD2 (5 bases each). Germline CDR1 is SGHAT and CDR2 is FQNNGV. V was cut by 5 bases and J by 0 bases, with 20 bases left in between. The length of the CDR3 is 17 residues. The CDR3 DNA follows: TGTGCCAGCAGCCCACGGGACGGAAGGCTGACCTCCTACGAGCAGTACTTC. The encoded protein is CASSPRDGRLTSYEQYF. Together with reference TRBV11-2 and TRBJ2-7, the CDR3 gives the full variable domain: EAGVAQSPRYKIIEKRQSVAFWCNPISGHATLYWYQQILGQGPKLLIQFQNNGVVDDSQLPKDRFSAERLKGVDSTLKIQPAKLEDSAVYLCASSPRDGRLTSYEQYFGPGTRLTVT.

The chain uses TRBV20-1 and TRBJ2-4, with 9 nucleotides matching TRBD1. The CDR3 totals 13 residues. CDR1 and CDR2 (germline): DFQATT, SNEGSKA (reference sequence). This CDR3 is CSAFGQGLNIQYF. CDR3 nucleotides: TGCAGCGCCTTCGGACAGGGGCTAAACATTCAGTACTTC.

The rearrangement uses TRBV20-1 and TRBJ2-7; TRBD1 agrees at 8 bases. CDR3 length equals 13 residues. The J segment lost 3 bases and the V segment lost 4 bases, leaving 5 bases of the junction unmatched. From germline, CDR1 is DFQATT and CDR2 SNEGSKA (reference sequence). CDR3 bases: TGCAGTGCTACGGCAGGGGGCTTCTACGAGCAGTACTTC. This encodes CSATAGGFYEQYF.

The J gene is TRBJ2-1, the V gene TRBV20-1, with 15 bases fitting TRBD2. Germline-derived CDR1 and CDR2 are DFQATT and SNEGSKA (reference sequence). The CDR3 totals 19 residues. V shed 5 bases and J 5 bases; nucleotides not matched to a gene: 16. CDR3 bases: TGCAGTGCTGGGTCCCACGGTGGACTAGCGGGGGGGCGTAACAATGAGCAGTTCTTC. Encoded protein: CSAGSHGGLAGGRNNEQFF.

The rearrangement links TRBV7-2 to TRBJ2-5, with 9 nucleotides matching TRBD2. The germline CDR1 and CDR2 sequences are SGHTA and FQGNSA. The V and J ends lost 3 bases and 5 bases, in that order; junction bases with no gene match: 4. This CDR3 has 14 residues. The CDR3 is CASSFAGGTETQYF. CDR3 sequence (DNA): TGTGCCAGCAGCTTTGCGGGGGGGACCGAGACCCAGTACTTC.